Listed here are 32 T cell receptor beta chains from one sample, sequenced in a study of preoperative IRX-2 immunotherapy in early breast cancer. The repertoire was sequenced with immunoSEQ multiplex PCR; TCRdb's copy has only in-frame clones and lacks some. The sample records approximately 20,000 clones, approximately 86% being singletons. Treatment given: preoperative locoregional IRX-2 cytokine immunotherapy. Sample: lymph node tissue, taken after IRX-2 immunotherapy. The receptors come from a human donor with breast cancer.

In this sample, this clone turned up once. CDR3 region: CASSPLPDGYTF. The DNA for the CDR3 is TGTGCCAGCAGTCCCCTTCCAGATGGCTACACCTTC. V gene TRBV28 combines with J gene TRBJ1-2; D is ambiguous. There are 12 residues in the CDR3. V lost 5 bases to trimming and J lost 6 bases, with 10 bases between them. Germline CDR1 and CDR2: MDHEN and SYDVKM.

The chain carries TRBV9 and TRBJ2-5, with TRBD2 matching 14 bases. The CDR3 is 16 amino acids. Trimming took 6 bases from V and 1 from J; bases not matched to a gene: 5. CDR1 SGDLS and CDR2 YYNGEE come from the germline V gene. In DNA, the CDR3 is TGTGCCAGCACCCTGGGACTAGCGGGGGCCCAAGAGACCCAGTACTTC. It encodes CASTLGLAGAQETQYF. The full variable domain, in which reference TRBV9 and TRBJ2-5 provide the parts outside the CDR3, is DSGVTQTPKHLITATGQRVTLRCSPRSGDLSVYWYQQSLDQGLQFLIQYYNGEERAKGNILERFSAQQFPDLHSELNLSSLELGDSALYFCASTLGLAGAQETQYFGPGTRLLVL.

V and J are TRBV27 and TRBJ1-4; 7 bases are a match to TRBD1. The germline gives CDR1 MNHEY, CDR2 SMNVEV (reference sequence). CDR3 length: 15 amino acids. Trimming removed 5 bases from V and 8 bases from J; junction bases left unmatched: 11. For the CDR3, the DNA is TGTGCCAGCAGTGTACTCGGGACAGAGGGGGAAAAACTGTTTTTT. This codes for CASSVLGTEGEKLFF.

The chain recombines TRBV2 with TRBJ2-7; D gene unclear. The V end lost 7 bases, the J end lost 2 bases, and 9 bases lay between the germline ends. In germline, CDR1 is SNHLY, CDR2 FYNNEI. The CDR3 extends over 12 amino acids. For the CDR3, the DNA is TGTGCCAGCAAGGTCAGTACCTACGAGCAGTACTTC. It yields the protein CASKVSTYEQYF.

The V and J genes are TRBV6-8 and TRBJ1-2; D gene ambiguous. Germline loops: CDR1 MNHGY, CDR2 SAAAGT. The CDR3 has 12 amino acids. V lost 7 bases and J 4 bases, leaving 10 bases between the germline ends. The CDR3 sequence is CASTEPSYGYTF. The CDR3, as DNA: TGTGCCAGCACCGAACCATCCTATGGCTACACCTTC.

This clone came up once. V is TRBV5-1 and J is TRBJ1-5, with D tentatively TRBD1 (5 bases). Trimming shortened V by 4 bases and J by 0 bases, and 8 bases separated the two germline ends. From germline, CDR1 is SGHRS and CDR2 YFSETQ. The CDR3 is made up of 14 amino acids. The CDR3 DNA reads TGCGCCAGCAGCCCGGGGACTAGCAATCAGCCCCAGCATTTT. Its translation: CASSPGTSNQPQHF.

V is TRBV19 and J is TRBJ2-3; 9 bases are shared with TRBD2. The CDR3 has 16 amino acids. Unmatched junction bases numbered 9, after V lost 6 bases and J lost 2 bases. The germline V gene has CDR1 LNHDA and CDR2 SQIVND (reference sequence). This chain's CDR3 is CASRITGTSYTDTQYF. CDR3 nucleotide sequence: TGTGCCAGTAGGATTACCGGGACTAGCTACACAGATACGCAGTATTTT.

The chain couples TRBV2 to TRBJ2-7; D call uncertain. V lost 4 bases and J lost 6, with 13 bases in between. Per germline, CDR1 SNHLY and CDR2 FYNNEI. There are 13 residues in the CDR3. The CDR3 region is CASSVSEAGEQYF. The CDR3 region has the DNA TGTGCCAGCAGTGTATCTGAAGCCGGCGAGCAGTACTTC.

This chain joins TRBV14 and TRBJ2-7; D call uncertain. Trimming shortened V by 4 bases and J by 6 bases, and 7 bases separated the two germline ends. Germline lookup yields CDR1 SGHDN and CDR2 FVKESK. This CDR3 comprises 11 residues. CDR3 in DNA: TGTGCCAGCAGCCTACTCGGCGAGCAGTACTTC. Translated: CASSLLGEQYF.

This clone was detected once. The chain links TRBV29-1 to TRBJ2-1; 15 positions agree with TRBD2. J gave up 7 bases and V 6 bases, and 4 bases lay outside the gene matches. Germline CDR1 is SQVTM and CDR2 is ANQGSEA. The CDR3 is 14 residues long. The CDR3 nucleotides read TGCAGCGTGGGGACTAGCGGGAGGTATAATGAGCAGTTCTTC. Its protein is CSVGTSGRYNEQFF.

The rearrangement links TRBV6-8 to TRBJ1-6; the D is unclear. The CDR3 has 14 residues. V dropped 5 bases and J dropped 0 bases, with 5 bases sitting between them. The germline V gene encodes CDR1 MNHGY and CDR2 SAAAGT. CDR3 amino acids: CASSEASYNSPLHF. As DNA, the CDR3 is TGTGCCAGCAGTGAGGCCTCCTATAATTCACCCCTCCACTTT.

This chain connects TRBV5-1 to TRBJ2-1, with 12 nucleotides matching TRBD2. The germline CDR1 and CDR2 sequences are SGHRS and YFSETQ. This CDR3 is 14 amino acids long. V lost 4 bases, J lost 13 bases, and 9 bases stayed unmatched. CDR3 region: CASSQGLAGQEQFF. As DNA, the CDR3 is TGCGCCAGCAGCCAGGGACTAGCGGGCCAAGAACAGTTCTTC.

V gene TRBV7-5 combines with J gene TRBJ2-1; TRBD2 is taken as the D call from the table, unchecked against the DNA. TRBV7-5 is a recognized pseudogene. The length of the CDR3 is 14 residues. The CDR3 is CASSLSGGYNEQFF. The CDR3 nucleotides read TGTGCCAGCAGCTTAAGCGGCGGGTACAATGAGCAGTTCTTC.

The chain joins TRBV29-1 to TRBJ2-6, with D perhaps TRBD1 (5 bases). Germline assignment: CDR1 SQVTM and CDR2 ANQGSEA. Trimming removed 4 bases from V and 0 bases from J, with 7 bases in between. This CDR3 has 14 amino acids. In DNA form, the CDR3 reads TGCAGCGTTGGCAGGGACTCTGGGGCCAACGTCCTGACTTTC. This translates into CSVGRDSGANVLTF.

The chain combines TRBV6-8 with TRBJ2-3; D gene uncertain. CDR3 length: 13 amino acids. Trimming took off 6 bases at V and 2 bases at J, with 9 bases between the two ends. Germline values: CDR1 MNHGY, CDR2 SAAAGT. CDR3 in amino acids: CASSPHTTDTQYF. CDR3 nucleotide sequence: TGTGCCAGCAGCCCCCATACCACAGATACGCAGTATTTT.

The gene calls are TRBV7-8 and TRBJ1-2, with TRBD1 matching 7 bases. With V trimmed by 6 bases and J by 4 bases, 5 bases remained unmatched. This CDR3 has 13 amino acids. The germline V gene encodes CDR1 SGHVS and CDR2 FQNEAQ. The CDR3 loop reads CASRPTGSYGYTF. CDR3 nucleotides: TGTGCCAGCAGACCGACAGGGAGCTATGGCTACACCTTC.

V and J are TRBV11-3 and TRBJ1-1; possible D gene TRBD1, 5 bases. Germline CDR1 is SGHNT and CDR2 is YENEEA. The ends were cut back, 7 bases at V and 1 base at J, with 13 bases in the middle. There are 14 residues in the CDR3. For the CDR3, the DNA is TGTGCCAGCACCAACCTGGGACGGAACACTGAAGCTTTCTTT. It translates to CASTNLGRNTEAFF.

CDR3 sequence: CASTNRASGTAGEQFF. The DNA for the CDR3 is TGTGCCAGTACCAATAGGGCTAGCGGCACGGCGGGTGAGCAGTTCTTC. The chain employs TRBV19 and TRBJ2-1; 7 nucleotides match TRBD2. The CDR3 contains 16 residues. CDR1 is LNHDA and CDR2 is SQIVND in the germline V gene (reference sequence). J gave up 9 bases and V 7 bases, and 18 bases lay outside the gene matches.

The chain recombines TRBV30 with TRBJ2-4, with a possible D match to TRBD1 (6 bases). V was cut by 3 bases and J by 6 bases, with 6 bases left in between. CDR1 is GTSNPN and CDR2 is SVGIG in the germline V gene (reference sequence). The CDR3 length is 11 residues. The CDR3 DNA reads TGTGCCTGGAGACAGGGAAACATTCAGTACTTC. Translation: CAWRQGNIQYF. Filled out from reference TRBV30 and TRBJ2-4, the complete variable domain reads SQTIHQWPATLVQPVGSPLSLECTVEGTSNPNLYWYRQAAGRGLQLLFYSVGIGQISSEVPQNLSASRPQDRQFILSSKKLLLSDSGFYLCAWRQGNIQYFGAGTRLSVL.

This sequence joins TRBV5-1 and TRBJ2-6, with D tentatively TRBD2 (6 bases). The germline CDR1 and CDR2 sequences are SGHRS and YFSETQ. The CDR3 covers 15 residues. Trimming removed 2 bases from V and 3 bases from J, with 9 bases in between. As DNA, the CDR3 is TGCGCCAGCAGCTTTGGAGGGAGTGGGGCCAACGTCCTGACTTTC. Amino acids: CASSFGGSGANVLTF.

The chain recombines TRBV11-3 with TRBJ2-7; D is possibly TRBD1 (5 bases). V lost 5 bases and J lost 4, with 15 bases in between. The CDR3 is 14 amino acids. Germline assignment: CDR1 SGHNT and CDR2 YENEEA. CDR3 loop: CASSGSRVPYEQYF. Here the CDR3 DNA reads TGTGCCAGCAGCGGATCCAGGGTGCCTTACGAGCAGTACTTC.

The chain recombines TRBV29-1 with TRBJ1-1; tentative D call: TRBD1 (5 bases). The CDR3 spans 13 residues. The germline CDR1 and CDR2 sequences are SQVTM and ANQGSEA. The germline V and J ends were trimmed by 4 bases and 0 bases, with 9 bases remaining between them. Here the CDR3 DNA reads TGCAGCGTTGCAAAGGGGATGAACACTGAAGCTTTCTTT. This translates into CSVAKGMNTEAFF. Combining the CDR3 with reference TRBV29-1 and TRBJ1-1 gives the whole variable domain SAVISQKPSRDICQRGTSLTIQCQVDSQVTMMFWYRQQPGQSLTLIATANQGSEATYESGFVIDKFPISRPNLTFSTLTVSNMSPEDSSIYLCSVAKGMNTEAFFGQGTRLTVV.

The chain is built from TRBV6-8 and TRBJ1-2, with D possibly matching TRBD1 (5 bases). The CDR3 is made up of 12 amino acids. Germline CDR1 and CDR2: MNHGY and SAAAGT. V lost 9 bases to trimming and J lost 8 bases, with 16 bases between them. The chain's CDR3 is CASQNQGGGYTF. The DNA of the CDR3 is TGTGCCAGTCAAAACCAGGGCGGCGGCTACACCTTC.

The J gene is TRBJ1-5, the V gene TRBV18, with D perhaps TRBD1 (5 bases). With 4 bases removed from V and 4 bases from J, the gap between germline ends came to 8 bases. There are 13 residues in the CDR3. Germline CDR1 KGHSH, CDR2 LQKENI. The CDR3 DNA follows: TGTGCCAGCTCACGGGACGTAAATCAGCCCCAGCATTTT. Translation gives CASSRDVNQPQHF.

The gene calls are TRBV28 and TRBJ1-1, with D uncertain. CDR1 and CDR2 from the germline V gene are MDHEN and SYDVKM. CDR3 size: 14 residues. Trimming shortened V by 10 bases and J by 3 bases, and 18 bases separated the two germline ends. The CDR3 loop reads CATSDTSGHTEAFF. CDR3 coding DNA: TGTGCCACCAGCGACACCAGCGGTCACACTGAAGCTTTCTTT.

The CDR3 sequence is CASGFSGGDYTDTQYF. For the CDR3, the DNA is TGTGCTAGTGGTTTTAGCGGGGGAGATTACACAGATACGCAGTATTTT. The chain employs TRBV12-5 and TRBJ2-3, with 9 bases identical to TRBD2. Trimming at V came to 3 bases and at J to 2 bases, leaving 6 bases not matched to a gene. CDR1 is LGHNT, CDR2 FRNRAP, per germline. The CDR3 runs to 16 residues.

The rearrangement links TRBV19 to TRBJ2-7, with 7 bases that match TRBD1. The germline V gene has CDR1 LNHDA and CDR2 SQIVND (reference sequence). V trimming: 3 bases; J trimming: 7 bases; junction bases outside the gene matches: 6. CDR3 length equals 13 residues. The CDR3 DNA follows: TGTGCCAGTAGTATTACAGGGGAACGGGAGCAGTACTTC. The encoded protein is CASSITGEREQYF.

Here the CDR3 DNA reads TGTGCCAGCGGGCCCGGGACTAGCGGGAACAATGAGCAGTTCTTC. Translating gives CASGPGTSGNNEQFF. V gene TRBV14 combines with J gene TRBJ2-1; TRBD2 aligns across 13 bases. The CDR3 loop spans 15 amino acids. Germline assignment: CDR1 SGHDN and CDR2 FVKESK. The trim removed 8 bases at V and 5 bases at J, leaving 6 bases unmatched.

The V call is TRBV11-3, the J call TRBJ2-7; 9 nucleotides align to TRBD2. The CDR3 contains 15 residues. Looked up from germline, CDR1 is SGHNT and CDR2 is YENEEA. J gave up 6 bases and V 4 bases, and 10 bases lay outside the gene matches. CDR3 loop: CASSSLRGGLGEQYF. CDR3 sequence (DNA): TGTGCCAGCAGCTCCCTGCGGGGGGGCCTTGGCGAGCAGTACTTC. Full variable domain (outside the CDR3, taken from reference TRBV11-3 and TRBJ2-7): EAGVVQSPRYKIIEKKQPVAFWCNPISGHNTLYWYLQNLGQGPELLIRYENEEAVDDSQLPKDRFSAERLKGVDSTLKIQPAELGDSAVYLCASSSLRGGLGEQYFGPGTRLTVT.

This chain joins TRBV11-1 and TRBJ1-5, with D possibly matching TRBD1 (6 bases). With 6 bases removed from V and 3 bases from J, the gap between germline ends came to 12 bases. CDR1 SGHAT and CDR2 FQDESV come from the germline V gene (reference sequence). The CDR3 totals 14 residues. The CDR3 spells CASRKGQVNQPQHF. The DNA of the CDR3 is TGTGCCAGCAGAAAGGGACAAGTCAATCAGCCCCAGCATTTT.

The chain employs TRBV11-3 and TRBJ2-3; D assignment may be TRBD1 or TRBD2 (5 bases each). V was pared by 5 bases and J by 4 bases, with 13 bases between. The CDR3 has 14 amino acids. Per the germline V gene, CDR1 is SGHNT and CDR2 is YENEEA. The CDR3 spells CASSLRRGADTQYF. In nucleotides, the CDR3 is TGTGCCAGCAGCCTTAGAAGAGGGGCAGATACGCAGTATTTT.

This chain connects TRBV28 to TRBJ2-7; no firm D call. The ends were cut back, 7 bases at V and 2 bases at J, with 12 bases in the middle. CDR1 is MDHEN and CDR2 is SYDVKM in the germline V gene. The CDR3 is made up of 13 amino acids. The CDR3, as DNA: TGTGCCAGCACCGTCTCCAGCACCTACGAGCAGTACTTC. Its translation: CASTVSSTYEQYF.